The sample holds a few counts of the clone carrying this T cell receptor beta chain. The antigen is unknown. As defined, naive CD8 cells were CD45RO-negative and positively selected for CCR7, with terminally differentiated effector memory CD45RA+ cells excluded. The method was immunoSEQ multiplex PCR; TCRdb's version includes in-frame clones alone and lacks a portion of them. Counted here are about 2 million clones, less than 95% occurring once; the ten biggest clones make up around 1.1%. This sample is part of a study of shared clonotypes between healthy human individuals. Study information: Researchers drew samples from two women and three men aged 18 to 49.

V lost 4 bases and J lost 1; bases outside the gene matches: 8. CDR3 length: 15 residues. Study results and limitations: Sharing of clonotypes among donors was expected to vary with sequencing depth.

The material sequenced was naive CD8+ T cells sorted from blood. This chain connects TRBV5-7 to TRBJ2-7; 7 nucleotides match TRBD1. TRBV5-7 is an ORF, and what it does is uncertain. This sequence originates from a man between 18 and 29 years old in good health. In DNA form, the CDR3 reads TGTGCCAGCAGCAGTGCCGGGACAGAGTCCTACGAGCAGTACTTC. Its protein product is CASSSAGTESYEQYF.